This T cell receptor beta chain is drawn from a study of neurological immune-mediated disorders. This clonotype was detected many times. Germline CDR1 and CDR2: SGDLS and YYNGEE. V was clipped by 4 bases and J by 6 bases, with 13 bases between them. CDR3 size: 14 residues. TCRdb ran MiXCR on the 5' RACE reads and lists one entry per CDR3 protein. Altogether under 85,000 distinct CDR3 sequences are present, under 13% being singletons, with the ten largest covering about 1.7%. The sequenced sample consisted of PBMCs. This receptor was obtained from a man aged 40-49 years in good health. The chain joins TRBV9 to TRBJ1-4; D is undetermined. The CDR3 protein is CASSPGDSDEKLFF. DNA of the CDR3: TGTGCCAGCAGCCCCGGTGACTCAGATGAAAAACTGTTTTTT.